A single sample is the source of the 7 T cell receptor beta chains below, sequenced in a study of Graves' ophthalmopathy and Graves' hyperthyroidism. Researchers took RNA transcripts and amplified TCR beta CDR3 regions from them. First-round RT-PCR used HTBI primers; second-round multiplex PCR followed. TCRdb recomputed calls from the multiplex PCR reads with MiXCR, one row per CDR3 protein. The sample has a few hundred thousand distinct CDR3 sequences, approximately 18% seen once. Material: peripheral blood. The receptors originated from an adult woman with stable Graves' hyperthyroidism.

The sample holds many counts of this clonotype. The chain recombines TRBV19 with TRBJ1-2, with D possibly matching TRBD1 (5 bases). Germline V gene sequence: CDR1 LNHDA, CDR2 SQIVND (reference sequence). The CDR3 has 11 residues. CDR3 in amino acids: CPRQPLYGYTF. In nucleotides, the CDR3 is TGTCCCCGACAGCCGCTGTATGGCTACACCTTC.

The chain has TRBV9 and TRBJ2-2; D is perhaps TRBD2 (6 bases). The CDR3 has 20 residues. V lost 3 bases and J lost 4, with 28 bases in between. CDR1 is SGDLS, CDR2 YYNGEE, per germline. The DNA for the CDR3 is TGTGCCAGCAGCGCCCATGGTAGAACTAAGTGGGAGGTTGTCACCGGGGAGCTGTTTTTT. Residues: CASSAHGRTKWEVVTGELFF.

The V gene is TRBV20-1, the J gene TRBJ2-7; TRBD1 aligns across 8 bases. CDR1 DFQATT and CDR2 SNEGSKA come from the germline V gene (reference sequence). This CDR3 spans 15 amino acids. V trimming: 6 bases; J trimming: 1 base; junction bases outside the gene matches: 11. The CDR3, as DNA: TGCAGTGCCTCCACGGACAGGGTTCTTTCCTACGAGCAGTACTTC. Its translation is CSASTDRVLSYEQYF.

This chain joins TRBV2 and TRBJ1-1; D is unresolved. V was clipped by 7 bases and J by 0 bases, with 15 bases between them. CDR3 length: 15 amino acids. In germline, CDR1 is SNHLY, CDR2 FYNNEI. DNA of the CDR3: TGTGCCAGCATTACAGAAAGCCTGATGAACACTGAAGCTTTCTTT. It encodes CASITESLMNTEAFF.

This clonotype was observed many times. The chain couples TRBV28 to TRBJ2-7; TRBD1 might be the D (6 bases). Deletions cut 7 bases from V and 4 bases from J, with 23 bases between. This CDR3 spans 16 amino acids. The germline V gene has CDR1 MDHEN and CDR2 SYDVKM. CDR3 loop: CASISRTPGEWYEQYF. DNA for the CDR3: TGTGCCAGCATTTCCCGAACCCCAGGGGAATGGTACGAGCAGTACTTC.

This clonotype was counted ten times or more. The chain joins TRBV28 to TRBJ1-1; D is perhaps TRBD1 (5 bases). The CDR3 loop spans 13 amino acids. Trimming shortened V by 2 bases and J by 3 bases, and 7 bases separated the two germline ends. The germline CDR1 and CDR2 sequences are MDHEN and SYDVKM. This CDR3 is CASSLEGHTEAFF. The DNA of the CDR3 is TGTGCCAGCAGTTTAGAGGGGCACACTGAAGCTTTCTTT.

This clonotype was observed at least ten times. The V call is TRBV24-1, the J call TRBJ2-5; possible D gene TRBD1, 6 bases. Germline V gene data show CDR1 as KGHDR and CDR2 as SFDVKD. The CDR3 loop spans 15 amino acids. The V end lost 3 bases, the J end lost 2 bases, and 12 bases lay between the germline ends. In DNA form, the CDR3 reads TGTGCCACCAGTGATCCTAGACAGGTTCAAGAGACCCAGTACTTC. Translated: CATSDPRQVQETQYF.